This T cell receptor (beta chain) was sequenced in a study of blood T cell repertoires in COVID-19. Regarding this clone: The same CDR3 also results from other DNA sequences found in this sample.

Clones were read by immunoSEQ multiplex PCR, and TCRdb kept only the in-frame ones, dropping some. Of over 130,000 clones in the sample, roughly 88% were seen once. The sequenced material came from peripheral blood. The TCR comes from a man aged 55-75 years with active or convalescent COVID-19.

The DNA of the CDR3 is TGTGCCAGCAGTTTAGGACAGAACACTGAAGCTTTCTTT. Translating it yields CASSLGQNTEAFF. The chain uses TRBV12-3 or TRBV12-4 and TRBJ1-1; D is ambiguous. The CDR3 runs to 13 residues. V shed 1 base and J shed 1 base, with 4 bases lying between them.